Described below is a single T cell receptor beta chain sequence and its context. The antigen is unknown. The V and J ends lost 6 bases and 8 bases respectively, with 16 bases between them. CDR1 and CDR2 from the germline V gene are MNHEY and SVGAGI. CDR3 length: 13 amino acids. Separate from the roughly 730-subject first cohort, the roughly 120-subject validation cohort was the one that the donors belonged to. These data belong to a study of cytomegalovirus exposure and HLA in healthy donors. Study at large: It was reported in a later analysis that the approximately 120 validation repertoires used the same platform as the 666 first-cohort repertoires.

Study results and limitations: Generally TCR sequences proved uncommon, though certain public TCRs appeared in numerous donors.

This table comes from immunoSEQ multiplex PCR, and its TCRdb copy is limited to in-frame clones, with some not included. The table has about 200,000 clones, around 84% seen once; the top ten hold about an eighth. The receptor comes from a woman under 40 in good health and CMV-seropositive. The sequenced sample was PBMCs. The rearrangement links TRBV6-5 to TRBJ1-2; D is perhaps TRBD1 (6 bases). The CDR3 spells CASSPRGASGYTF. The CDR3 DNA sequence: TGTGCCAGCAGCCCGCGGGGGGCGAGCGGCTACACCTTC.